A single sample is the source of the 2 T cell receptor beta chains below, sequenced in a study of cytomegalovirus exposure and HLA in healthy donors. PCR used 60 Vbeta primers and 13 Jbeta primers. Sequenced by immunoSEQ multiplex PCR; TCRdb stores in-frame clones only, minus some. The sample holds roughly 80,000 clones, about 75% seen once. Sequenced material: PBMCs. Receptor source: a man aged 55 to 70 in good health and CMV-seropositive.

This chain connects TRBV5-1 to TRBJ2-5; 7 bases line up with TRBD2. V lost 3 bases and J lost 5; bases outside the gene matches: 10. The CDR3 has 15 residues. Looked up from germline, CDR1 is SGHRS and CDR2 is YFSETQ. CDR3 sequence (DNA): TGCGCCAGCAGCTCTCGCGGGAGCCCCGGTGAGACCCAGTACTTC. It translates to CASSSRGSPGETQYF.

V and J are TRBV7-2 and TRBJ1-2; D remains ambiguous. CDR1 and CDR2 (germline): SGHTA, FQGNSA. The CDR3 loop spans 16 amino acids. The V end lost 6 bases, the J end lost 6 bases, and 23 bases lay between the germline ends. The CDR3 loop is CASSLTSLASRDGYTF. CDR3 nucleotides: TGTGCCAGCAGTTTGACTAGTTTGGCCTCTCGGGATGGCTACACCTTC.